Here is one TCR beta chain with its context. V was pared by 6 bases and J by 2 bases, with 14 bases between. The CDR3 runs to 14 residues. Germline lookup yields CDR1 MNHEY and CDR2 SVGAGI. TCRdb's copy holds only in-frame clones and misses some; the assay was immunoSEQ multiplex PCR. The sample yields 400,000 or so clones, around 85% seen once. Regarding treatment: roughly 20 received Ad26.COV2.S at low or high dose, single or two shots; 5 received placebo; per-sample allocation not given. Day 63 after the first injection of vaccine or placebo was the sampling time. An adult of 18-55 years in Boston served as donor. This sample is part of a study of Ad26.COV2.S vaccination and SARS-CoV-2 variants.

Source: peripheral blood, taken in a trial of Ad26.COV2.S vaccine versus placebo. The V and J genes are TRBV6-5 and TRBJ2-7; D unresolved. The receptor comes from a person between 18 and 60 years old who received the Ad26.COV2.S COVID-19 vaccine or a placebo. This chain's CDR3 is CASRPALPTYEQYF. CDR3 nucleotide sequence: TGTGCCAGCAGACCAGCCCTACCCACCTACGAGCAGTACTTC.